This entry is about one T cell receptor (beta chain). The data were obtained in a study of OX40 agonist ivuxolimab in advanced cancers. Study overall: As their treatment, patients were administered ivuxolimab, an agonistic anti-OX40 (CD134) antibody.

Profiled with immunoSEQ multiplex PCR; TCRdb holds only in-frame clones, not every one. The sample holds some 80,000 clones, 80% to 90% seen once. The CDR3 is 15 residues long. Germline V gives CDR1 MNHNS, CDR2 SASEGT. V lost 5 bases to trimming and J lost 7 bases; unmatched junction nucleotides: 10. The sequencing here drew on CD4+ or CD8+ T cells sorted from blood, taken in a trial of the OX40 agonist ivuxolimab. This clonotype was obtained from an adult with an advanced solid tumor such as melanoma, head and neck, liver or kidney cancer. The gene calls are TRBV6-1 and TRBJ1-4, with TRBD1 identical over 7 bases. CDR3 protein: CASSSQTGIGEKLFF. CDR3 sequence (DNA): TGTGCCAGCAGTTCCCAGACAGGGATTGGTGAAAAACTGTTTTTT.